This TCR beta chain derives from a study of shared T cell receptors in the human thymus (dated by TCRdb to the early 2020s). For context, the study as a whole: The study investigated the way shared, self-reactive T-cell receptor alpha chains are produced in the human thymus.

CDR1 and CDR2 were assigned from the germline V gene (reference sequence) as LNHDA and SQIVND. The V end gives up 9 bases and the J end 0 bases, leaving 5 bases in the junction not matched to a gene. From its cysteine to its phenylalanine, the CDR3 spans 13 amino acids. CDR3 DNA only is kept here, 39 bases in frame from base 1. In regard to this clone: Its antigen is not yet known. No much larger clonotype is one base removed from it; base qualities were not supplied.

Library preparation employed the immunoSEQ multiplex PCR assay. TCRdb provides this immuneACCESS table in a form limited to in-frame rearrangements. Some clones are lacking; in checked studies, under half of them reflect an unresolved V gene, and why the rest are absent is not known. In this sample the table shows about 660,000 clones, about 89% of which occur a single time. The ten largest clones represent just under 0.0095% of the sample. These same records also appear under a second study, on human thymus T cells. As the second publication notes: The donors were immunologically healthy infants in Finland who had open corrective cardiac surgery for congenital heart defects. The thymus tissue came from surgical resects taken out during corrective cardiac surgery. Usage of V and J gene segments appeared to be biased in both the thymic and the peripheral blood repertoires. The related research reported highly overlapping thymic TCR repertoires among unrelated individuals. The study described the TCR alpha and beta repertoires in about 8 infant thymus samples and a few matching peripheral blood samples. The cohort included several male and a couple of female infants, with donor ages spanning 7 to 244 days. Thymocytes were freed from the tissue by mechanical means and kept at -70 degrees C as pellets of roughly 9-30 million cells. A QIAsymphony instrument was used to extract genomic DNA from frozen cell pellets. The immunoSEQ multiplex PCR assay was used to amplify the TCRB and TCRAD loci from a standardized quantity of quality-controlled genomic DNA. The amplicons spanned the V(D)J region and were long enough to cover the CDR3 and allow V and J genes to be identified. Through the commercial immunoSEQ service, the amplicons were sequenced on an Illumina platform. Primer bias and sequencing errors were corrected as previously described, and TCRAD and TCRB were defined on the basis of the IMGT database. The repertoires were analysed using immunoSEQ Analyzer 3.0 and VDJTools for basic statistics, V/J segment usage, diversity estimates, rarefaction and pairwise overlap. To estimate diversity, the Chao1, ChaoE, Efron-Thisted, Shannon and inverse Simpson indices were applied, and diversity was also estimated on datasets down-sampled to the smallest sample. For repertoire overlap, CDR3 nucleotide sequence, V gene and J gene had to match strictly, and clustering was done by Jaccard-based multidimensional scaling. On average, roughly 890,000 unique TCRB clonotypes were obtained from thymus samples, compared with 70,000 to 90,000 from blood samples.

What was sequenced was thymocytes. This TCR was sampled from a boy in the first two years of life with a congenital heart defect. Donor details come from another sample of the same person, matched by shared clones. The V and J segments used are TRBV19 and TRBJ2-7, with 7 bases aligning to TRBD1. The bases are TGTGCCAGCGCAAAGGGGGCCTCCTACGAGCAGTACTTC. Its translation reads: CASAKGASYEQYF.